This T cell receptor beta chain was sequenced during a study of cytomegalovirus exposure and HLA in healthy donors. 60 Vbeta and 13 Jbeta primers were used in PCR. This table comes from immunoSEQ multiplex PCR, and its TCRdb copy is limited to in-frame clones, with some not included. The repertoire consists of approximately 80,000 clones, with 55% to 70% occurring once and the leading ten covering approximately 15%. CDR3 length equals 14 residues. V gave up 8 bases and J gave up 0 bases, with 10 bases separating them. CDR1 and CDR2 (germline): SEHNR, FQNEAQ (reference sequence). This clonotype originated in a woman in her thirties or forties in good health and CMV-seropositive. The chain uses TRBV7-9 and TRBJ2-2; D perhaps matches TRBD1 (6 bases). Material for sequencing was PBMCs. CDR3 sequence: CASGGQSNTGELFF. CDR3 sequence (DNA): TGTGCCAGCGGCGGACAGTCGAACACCGGGGAGCTGTTTTTT.